One and the same sample provided the 27 T cell receptor beta chains below, sequenced in a study of T cells in Graves' hyperthyroidism and ophthalmopathy (dated by TCRdb to the late 2010s). The protocol used for the library was multiplex PCR. TCRdb shows the sequencer as Illumina HiSeq 2000. The TCR beta CDR3 regions were amplified from RNA transcripts. For the first round of RT-PCR on the TCR CDR3, the HTBI primer set was used together with the Qiagen OneStep RT-PCR kit. Starting from the raw public reads, TCRdb applied fastp trimming at Q25, assembled clones with MiXCR and retained in-frame beta chains. Each CDR3 protein gets just one entry, which takes the most common genes and DNA from the rows behind it. The sample table holds under 250,000 distinct CDR3 sequences, of which about a sixth were seen once. Clones ranked in the top ten supply roughly 50% of the sample. Sequencing input: blood. These receptor sequences come from a man in his fifties with Graves' hyperthyroidism.

V is TRBV6-1 and J is TRBJ2-5; weak D call: TRBD1 (7 bases). V lost 2 bases, J lost 4 bases, and 26 bases lay in between. Germline V gives CDR1 MNHNS, CDR2 SASEGT. The CDR3 totals 19 residues. The CDR3 nucleotides read TGTGCCAGCAGTGAACGTAGGCCAGGGGGGATCGGCAACAGAGAGACCCAGTACTTC. Translating it yields CASSERRPGGIGNRETQYF.

This clonotype has a count of ten or more. CDR3 nucleotide sequence: TGTGCCAGCACCTTTAGCCAGGATACGCAGTATTTT. This encodes CASTFSQDTQYF. The chain uses TRBV2 and TRBJ2-3; D gene unclear. The ends were cut back, 7 bases at V and 6 bases at J, with 11 bases in the middle. CDR1 and CDR2 from the germline V gene are SNHLY and FYNNEI. The CDR3 has 12 residues.

This clonotype rates as medium-sized. The chain has TRBV18 and TRBJ1-2; 7 bases map to TRBD1. Germline V gene data show CDR1 as KGHSH and CDR2 as LQKENI. Losses at the gene ends were 5 bases for V and 9 bases for J; bases not matched to a gene: 6. The CDR3 contains 12 residues. The CDR3 reads CASSSDRDSYTF. CDR3 sequence (DNA): TGTGCCAGCTCATCCGACAGGGACAGCTACACCTTC.

This clonotype was counted many times. This chain links TRBV20-1 with TRBJ2-1; TRBD1 aligns across 8 bases. Germline CDR1 and CDR2: DFQATT and SNEGSKA (reference sequence). Germline trimming cut 0 bases from V and 3 bases from J; bases unmatched to any gene: 4. This CDR3 spans 15 amino acids. The CDR3 region has the DNA TGCAGTGCTAGAGATCCAGGGGGCCACTACAATGAGCAGTTCTTC. It translates to CSARDPGGHYNEQFF.

The CDR3 reads CASSQEMGTQYF. The DNA of the CDR3 is TGTGCCAGCAGCCAAGAAATGGGTACGCAGTATTTT. The genes are TRBV4-2 and TRBJ2-3, with no clear D. The CDR3 loop spans 12 amino acids. Between the trimmed V and J ends, which lost 0 bases and 8 bases, there was a span of 6 bases. Germline V gene lookup returns CDR1 LGHNA and CDR2 YNFKEQ.

The genes are TRBV5-6 and TRBJ2-1; no firm D call. CDR1 and CDR2 from the germline V gene are SGHDT and YYEEEE. V lost 4 bases and J 5 bases, leaving 16 bases between the germline ends. The CDR3 has 15 residues. The CDR3 loop reads CASSIDWTGDNEQFF. The CDR3 DNA is TGTGCCAGCAGCATCGACTGGACGGGTGACAATGAGCAGTTCTTC.

This clonotype was detected many times. The chain's CDR3 is CSASAPPMRIQYF. For the CDR3, the DNA is TGCAGTGCTAGTGCCCCTCCCATGAGGATTCAGTACTTC. This chain joins TRBV20-1 and TRBJ2-4; D not certain. The germline CDR1 and CDR2 sequences are DFQATT and SNEGSKA (reference sequence). The CDR3 is made up of 13 amino acids. V dropped 3 bases and J dropped 10 bases, with 16 bases sitting between them.

Many counts were recorded for this clonotype. V is TRBV20-1 and J is TRBJ2-5, with D maybe TRBD1 (6 bases). This CDR3 is 14 amino acids long. Germline CDR1 and CDR2: DFQATT and SNEGSKA (reference sequence). Trimming shortened V by 5 bases and J by 5 bases, and 18 bases separated the two germline ends. The CDR3 DNA reads as TGCAGTGCTCGAGGGGGTTATAGTCACGAGACCCAGTACTTC. It codes for CSARGGYSHETQYF.

The table lists this clonotype with many counts. The chain carries TRBV28 and TRBJ2-1, with a weak D call TRBD1 (6 bases). Looked up from germline, CDR1 is MDHEN and CDR2 is SYDVKM. The CDR3 sequence is 17 residues long. Trimming removed 2 bases at V and 8 bases at J, with 22 bases between. DNA of the CDR3: TGTGCCAGCAGTTTAGCCCCACCCGGAACAGGGCGGGATGAGCAGTTCTTC. Translated, it gives CASSLAPPGTGRDEQFF.

The chain is built from TRBV7-2 and TRBJ2-1, with 12 bases lining up with TRBD2. The CDR3 contains 16 residues. Germline trimming cut 0 bases from V and 7 bases from J; bases unmatched to any gene: 4. CDR1 is SGHTA, CDR2 FQGNSA, per germline. CDR3 nucleotide sequence: TGTGCCAGCAGCTTAGCGCTTGGGACTAGCGGGAATGAGCAGTTCTTC. Its protein is CASSLALGTSGNEQFF. Full variable domain (missing parts from reference TRBV7-2 and TRBJ2-1): GAGVSQSPSNKVTEKGKDVELRCDPISGHTALYWYRQSLGQGLEFLIYFQGNSAPDKSGLPSDRFSAERTGGSVSTLTIQRTQQEDSAVYLCASSLALGTSGNEQFFGPGTRLTVL.

In its sample, this clonotype was seen many times. The rearrangement joins TRBV30 to TRBJ2-7; 13 bases match TRBD2. The trim removed 1 base at V and 4 bases at J, leaving 1 base unmatched. This CDR3 has 14 amino acids. Germline V gene lookup returns CDR1 GTSNPN and CDR2 SVGIG (reference sequence). The CDR3 is CAWSGGLAGYEQYF. As DNA, the CDR3 is TGTGCCTGGAGTGGGGGACTAGCGGGATACGAGCAGTACTTC.

There are many counts of this clonotype. The chain recombines TRBV25-1 with TRBJ2-5; D is perhaps TRBD1 (6 bases). The CDR3 runs to 17 residues. Germline CDR1 is MGHDK and CDR2 is SYGVNS. The germline V and J ends were trimmed by 1 base and 6 bases, with 21 bases remaining between them. The CDR3 loop is CASSECRWDILRKTQYF. As DNA, the CDR3 is TGTGCCAGCAGTGAATGCCGTTGGGACATTCTTAGAAAGACCCAGTACTTC.

This chain connects TRBV29-1 to TRBJ2-2; D call uncertain. The CDR3 loop spans 12 amino acids. The V and J ends lost 7 bases and 1 base respectively, with 7 bases between them. In germline, CDR1 is SQVTM, CDR2 ANQGSEA. Here the CDR3 reads CSAERNTGELFF. CDR3 DNA: TGCAGCGCCGAGAGGAACACCGGGGAGCTGTTTTTT.

In this sample, this clonotype turned up once. This may be a read error: a much more frequent sequence differs by one nucleotide. V is TRBV20-1 and J is TRBJ2-5; no clear D. This CDR3 spans 14 amino acids. Trimming removed 0 bases from V and 3 bases from J, with 11 bases in between. Germline V gene data show CDR1 as DFQATT and CDR2 as SNEGSKA (reference sequence). CDR3 nucleotides: TGCAGTGCTAGAGATGTCGGCACCGAAGAGACCCAGTACTTC. Translating gives CSARDVGTEETQYF.

This clonotype appeared a few times. This chain links TRBV15 with TRBJ2-3; D possibly uses TRBD1 or TRBD2 (5 bases each). V lost 4 bases and J 0 bases, leaving 11 bases between the germline ends. The germline V gene encodes CDR1 LNHNV and CDR2 YYDKDF (reference sequence). The CDR3 loop spans 15 amino acids. The CDR3 protein is CATSTMGPSTDTQYF. For the CDR3, the DNA is TGTGCCACCAGCACGATGGGACCGAGCACAGATACGCAGTATTTT. The entire variable domain, with the rest obtained from reference TRBV15 and TRBJ2-3, is as follows: DAMVIQNPRYQVTQFGKPVTLSCSQTLNHNVMYWYQQKSSQAPKLLFHYYDKDFNNEADTPDNFQSRRPNTSFCFLDIRSPGLGDTAMYLCATSTMGPSTDTQYFGPGTRLTVL.

V and J are TRBV19 and TRBJ2-7; 11 bases line up with TRBD2. The CDR3 has 14 residues. V lost 8 bases, J lost 0 bases, and 3 bases stayed unmatched. Per the germline V gene, CDR1 is LNHDA and CDR2 is SQIVND (reference sequence). The CDR3 is CASSSGRSSYEQYF. The CDR3 DNA follows: TGTGCCAGTTCTAGCGGGAGGAGCTCCTACGAGCAGTACTTC.

The chain is built from TRBV5-1 and TRBJ2-1; possibly TRBD1 for D (6 bases). Deletions cut 2 bases from V and 3 bases from J, with 12 bases between. The CDR3 contains 15 residues. CDR1 is SGHRS and CDR2 is YFSETQ in the germline V gene. The CDR3 loop is CASSFPGVGYNEQFF. The CDR3 nucleotides are TGCGCCAGCAGCTTCCCAGGGGTGGGCTACAATGAGCAGTTCTTC. Supplemented by reference TRBV5-1 and TRBJ2-1, the full variable domain reads KAGVTQTPRYLIKTRGQQVTLSCSPISGHRSVSWYQQTPGQGLQFLFEYFSETQRNKGNFPGRFSGRQFSNSRSEMNVSTLELGDSALYLCASSFPGVGYNEQFFGPGTRLTVL.

This clonotype came up many times. This chain uses TRBV15 with TRBJ2-3; TRBD1 matches 8 bases. Losses at the gene ends were 3 bases for V and 9 bases for J; bases not matched to a gene: 8. The CDR3 consists of 14 residues. Germline loops: CDR1 LNHNV, CDR2 YYDKDF (reference sequence). This CDR3 reads CATSSSSGGWTQYF. The CDR3 nucleotides read TGTGCCACCAGCAGCTCGTCAGGGGGCTGGACGCAGTATTTT.

Ten or more counts support this clonotype. The chain uses TRBV28 and TRBJ2-1, with 8 positions matching TRBD2. The CDR3 covers 16 residues. V lost 5 bases to trimming and J lost 5 bases; unmatched junction nucleotides: 11. Germline values: CDR1 MDHEN, CDR2 SYDVKM. CDR3 coding DNA: TGTGCCAGCAGTCCCGCCGGGAGCGGGAGAAACAATGAGCAGTTCTTC. It encodes CASSPAGSGRNNEQFF.

This chain links TRBV27 with TRBJ2-5; D could derive from TRBD1 or TRBD2 (7 bases each). This CDR3 is built from 14 residues. Trimming shortened V by 7 bases and J by 4 bases, and 16 bases separated the two germline ends. Germline CDR1 MNHEY, CDR2 SMNVEV (reference sequence). CDR3 loop: CASTQGGVGETQYF. The CDR3 nucleotides are TGTGCCAGCACCCAGGGGGGGGTAGGAGAGACCCAGTACTTC.

This clonotype was picked up many times. The chain joins TRBV29-1 to TRBJ1-1; D is ambiguous. CDR3 length: 13 amino acids. Trimming stripped 3 bases from V and 2 bases from J, with 10 bases between. Germline CDR1 and CDR2: SQVTM and ANQGSEA. DNA of the CDR3: TGCAGCGTTGAGTACCAGGATAACACTGAAGCTTTCTTT. It codes for CSVEYQDNTEAFF. Supplemented by reference TRBV29-1 and TRBJ1-1, the full variable domain reads SAVISQKPSRDICQRGTSLTIQCQVDSQVTMMFWYRQQPGQSLTLIATANQGSEATYESGFVIDKFPISRPNLTFSTLTVSNMSPEDSSIYLCSVEYQDNTEAFFGQGTRLTVV.

This clonotype came up many times. The rearrangement uses TRBV7-8 and TRBJ2-7; a possible D gene is TRBD1 (6 bases). Germline V gene sequence: CDR1 SGHVS, CDR2 FQNEAQ. This CDR3 has 14 amino acids. V lost 6 bases and J lost 0, with 12 bases in between. The CDR3 loop is CASRPDRSSYEQYF. The CDR3 bases are TGTGCCAGCAGACCAGACAGGAGCTCCTACGAGCAGTACTTC.

This clonotype was counted ten times or more. The genes are TRBV19 and TRBJ2-5, with D unclear. This CDR3 comprises 12 residues. Germline CDR1 reads LNHDA; CDR2 reads SQIVND (reference sequence). Between the trimmed V and J ends, which lost 4 bases and 4 bases, there was a span of 7 bases. The CDR3 spells CASSTIGETQYF. The CDR3 DNA follows: TGTGCCAGTAGTACGATAGGAGAGACCCAGTACTTC.

The chain couples TRBV7-2 to TRBJ2-1; D may correspond to TRBD1 or TRBD2 (6 bases each). From germline, CDR1 is SGHTA and CDR2 FQGNSA. Deletions cut 5 bases from V and 7 bases from J, with 18 bases between. The CDR3 has 15 amino acids. The DNA for the CDR3 is TGTGCCAGCAGCCAGCCTTTTGGAGGGGGGAATGAGCAGTTCTTC. Protein product: CASSQPFGGGNEQFF.

Many counts were recorded for this clonotype. V usage is TRBV30 and J usage is TRBJ2-3; 8 positions agree with TRBD2. Germline lookup yields CDR1 GTSNPN and CDR2 SVGIG (reference sequence). The CDR3 totals 13 residues. The V and J ends lost 2 bases and 5 bases, in that order; junction bases with no gene match: 3. The DNA for the CDR3 is TGTGCCTGGAGTTGGCTAGCGGGAGATACGCAGTATTTT. Its protein is CAWSWLAGDTQYF.

The chain carries TRBV29-1 and TRBJ1-1, with D possibly matching TRBD1 (5 bases). The CDR3 is 13 residues long. The germline V gene encodes CDR1 SQVTM and CDR2 ANQGSEA. V gave up 4 bases and J gave up 10 bases, with 19 bases separating them. DNA of the CDR3: TGCAGCGTTGTAATACGGGGTGTTGGGGGAGCTTTCTTT. Its protein is CSVVIRGVGGAFF.

This chain joins TRBV29-1 and TRBJ2-5; the match to TRBD1 covers 9 bases. The germline gives CDR1 SQVTM, CDR2 ANQGSEA. The CDR3 covers 14 residues. V lost 5 bases to trimming and J lost 1 base; unmatched junction nucleotides: 5. The CDR3 region is CSVTGTGSQETQYF. CDR3 nucleotide sequence: TGCAGCGTTACCGGGACAGGGAGCCAAGAGACCCAGTACTTC.